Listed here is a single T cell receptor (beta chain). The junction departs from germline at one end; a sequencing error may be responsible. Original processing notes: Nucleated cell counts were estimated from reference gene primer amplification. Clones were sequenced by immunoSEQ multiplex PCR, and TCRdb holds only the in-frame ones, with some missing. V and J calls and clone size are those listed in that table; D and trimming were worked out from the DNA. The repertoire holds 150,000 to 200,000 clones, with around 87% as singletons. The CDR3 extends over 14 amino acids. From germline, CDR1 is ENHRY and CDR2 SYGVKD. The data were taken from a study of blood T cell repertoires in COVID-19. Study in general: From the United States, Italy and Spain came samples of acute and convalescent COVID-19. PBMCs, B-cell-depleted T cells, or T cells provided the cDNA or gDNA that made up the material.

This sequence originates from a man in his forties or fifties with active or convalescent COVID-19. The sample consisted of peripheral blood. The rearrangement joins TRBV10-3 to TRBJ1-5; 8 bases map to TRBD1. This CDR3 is CAIRDRGSNQLQHF. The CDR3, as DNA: TGTGCCATCAGAGACAGGGGCAGCAATCAGCTCCAGCATTTT.